What follows describes a single T cell receptor beta chain. Produced via immunoSEQ multiplex PCR; TCRdb's table is partial and in-frame only. Of about 52,000 clones listed, around 96% are singletons. This sample is part of a study of T cells after somatic rescue of genetic block. V was cut by 5 bases and J by 0 bases, with 18 bases left in between. The CDR3 is 17 residues long. Germline assignment: CDR1 SGHTA and CDR2 FQGNSA. The source of this sequence is a child less than two years old. The V gene is TRBV7-2, the J gene TRBJ2-3, with unresolved D. Sequencing was performed on peripheral blood mononuclear cells (PBMCs). The CDR3 DNA sequence: TGTGCCAGCAGCCTAAGAAGCGTAAGATTTAGCACAGATACGCAGTATTTT. It codes for CASSLRSVRFSTDTQYF.